This T cell receptor (beta chain) was sequenced for a study of neurological immune-mediated disorders. Every sequencing run gave over 170 million TCR-beta sequences, taken from 15-18 subjects. TCRdb recomputed calls from the 5' RACE reads with MiXCR, one row per CDR3 protein. Altogether tens of thousands of distinct CDR3 sequences are present, roughly 15% being singletons, with the ten largest covering roughly 7%. The V end lost 7 bases, the J end lost 1 base, and 14 bases lay between the germline ends. Germline CDR1 reads MNHEY; CDR2 reads SVGAGI. CDR3 length: 15 amino acids. From 2 million PBMCs stored at -80 C, the unsorted libraries were generated. There are many counts of this clonotype.

This TCR came from a woman aged 50 to 60 in good health. The rearrangement joins TRBV6-5 to TRBJ2-1; D ambiguous. The sequenced material came from PBMCs. CDR3 sequence (DNA): TGTGCCAGCACCCCACCGGGTCAATCCTACAATGAGCAGTTCTTC. It specifies CASTPPGQSYNEQFF.